This TCR beta chain was recorded in a study of circulating and synovial CD4+ cells in juvenile arthritis. Study results and caveats: Bulk blood CD4 samples held at least an order of magnitude more or fewer genomes than CPL. Some such blood samples were as oligoclonal as synovium. Vbeta family usage analysis did not detect the pathogenic-like versus bulk difference. Circulating pathogenic-like lymphocytes shared a substantially higher fraction of CDR3 sequences with synovium than bulk blood.

The data were produced by immunoSEQ multiplex PCR, yet TCRdb's version contains in-frame clones alone and is incomplete. Altogether around 30,000 clones are present, around 96% being singletons, with the ten largest covering approximately 0.68%. V was pared by 4 bases and J by 6 bases, with 10 bases between. This CDR3 has 12 amino acids. Germline values: CDR1 SGHTA, CDR2 FQGNSA. This clone was recorded once. Its antigen is currently unknown. This chain joins TRBV7-2 and TRBJ2-7, with D tentatively TRBD2 (5 bases). Sequenced material: CD4+ T cells from blood. The clonotype comes from a human donor with juvenile idiopathic arthritis. The CDR3 DNA reads TGTGCCAGCAGCTCTTCGCGGGTCGAGCAGTACTTC. As protein: CASSSSRVEQYF. Complete variable domain (other parts from reference TRBV7-2 and TRBJ2-7): GAGVSQSPSNKVTEKGKDVELRCDPISGHTALYWYRQSLGQGLEFLIYFQGNSAPDKSGLPSDRFSAERTGGSVSTLTIQRTQQEDSAVYLCASSSSRVEQYFGPGTRLTVT.